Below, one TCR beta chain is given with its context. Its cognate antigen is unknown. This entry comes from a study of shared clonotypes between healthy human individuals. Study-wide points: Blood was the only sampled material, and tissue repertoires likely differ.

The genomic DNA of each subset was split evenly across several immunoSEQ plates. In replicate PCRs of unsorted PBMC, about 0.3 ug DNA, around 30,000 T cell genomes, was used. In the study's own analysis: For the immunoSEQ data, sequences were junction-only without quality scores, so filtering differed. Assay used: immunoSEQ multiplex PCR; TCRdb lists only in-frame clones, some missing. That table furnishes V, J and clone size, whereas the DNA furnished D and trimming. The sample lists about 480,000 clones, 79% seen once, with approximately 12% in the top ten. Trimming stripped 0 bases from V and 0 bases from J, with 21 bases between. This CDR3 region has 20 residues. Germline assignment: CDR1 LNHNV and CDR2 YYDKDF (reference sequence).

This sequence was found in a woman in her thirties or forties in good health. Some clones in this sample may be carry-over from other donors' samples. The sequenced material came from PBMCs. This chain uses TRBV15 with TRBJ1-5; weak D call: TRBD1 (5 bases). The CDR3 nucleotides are TGTGCCACCAGCAGAGATCAGGGAGGGGACCTCTTATATAGCAATCAGCCCCAGCATTTT. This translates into CATSRDQGGDLLYSNQPQHF.